This T cell receptor beta chain was recovered during a study of CD8+ T cells in alopecia areata. Germline CDR1 and CDR2: MGHRA and YSYEKL. The J segment lost 5 bases and the V segment lost 1 base, leaving 9 bases of the junction unmatched. The CDR3 sequence is 17 residues long. Treatment here: oral pan-JAK inhibitor, 5-10 mg twice daily. Extraction of RNA preceded its reverse transcription into cDNA, which served as the sequencing template. TCRdb's copy holds only in-frame clones and misses some; the assay was immunoSEQ multiplex PCR. There are about 200,000 clones in the sample; roughly 56% occur only once, and roughly 1.4% lies in the top ten. This clone was seen more than once but under ten times. Its target is unknown. Study-wide points: A large proportion of expanded lesional clones were detected persisting in scalp and blood during tofacitinib. Tofacitinib significantly decreased scalp clonality and expanded CD8+ clones among top 100. Clonality was higher in lesional than normal scalp, especially in alopecia totalis/universalis.

The receptor's source is a human donor with alopecia areata. The chain employs TRBV4-1 and TRBJ1-1; 11 bases align to TRBD1. The material was CD4+ T cells sorted from blood, obtained at week 4, from a patient treated with tofacitinib. DNA for the CDR3: TGCGCCAGCAGCCAAGCCGGACAGGGGGCGAGGAATACTGAAGCTTTCTTT. This codes for CASSQAGQGARNTEAFF.